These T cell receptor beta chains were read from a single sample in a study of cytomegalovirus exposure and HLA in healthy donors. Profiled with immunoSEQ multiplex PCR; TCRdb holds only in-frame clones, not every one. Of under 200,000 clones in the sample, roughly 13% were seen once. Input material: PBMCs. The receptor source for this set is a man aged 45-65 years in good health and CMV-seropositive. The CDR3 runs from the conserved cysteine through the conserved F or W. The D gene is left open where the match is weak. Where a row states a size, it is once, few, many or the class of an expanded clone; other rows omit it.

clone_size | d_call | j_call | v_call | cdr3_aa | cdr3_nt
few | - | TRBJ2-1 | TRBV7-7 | CASSLSIYNEQFF | TGTGCCAGCAGCTTATCAATCTACAATGAGCAGTTCTTC
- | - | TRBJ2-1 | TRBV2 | CASSLGTTSYNEQFF | TGTGCCAGCAGCCTCGGGACAACCTCCTACAATGAGCAGTTCTTC
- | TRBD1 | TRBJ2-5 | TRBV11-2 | CASSLEDRQETQYF | TGTGCCAGCAGCTTAGAGGACAGGCAAGAGACCCAGTACTTC
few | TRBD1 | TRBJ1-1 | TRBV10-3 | CAITVGQGRNTEAFF | TGTGCCATCACTGTGGGACAGGGGAGGAACACTGAAGCTTTCTTT
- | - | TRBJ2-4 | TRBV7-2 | CASEDGIAKNIQYF | TGTGCCAGCGAGGACGGGATAGCCAAAAACATTCAGTACTTC
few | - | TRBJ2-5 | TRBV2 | CASKDSTQKETQYF | TGTGCCAGCAAGGACTCCACACAAAAAGAGACCCAGTACTTC
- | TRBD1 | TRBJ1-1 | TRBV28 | CASSFGTGGEAFF | TGTGCCAGCAGTTTTGGGACAGGGGGCGAAGCTTTCTTT
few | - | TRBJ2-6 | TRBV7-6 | CASSLTGGANVLTF | TGTGCCAGCAGCTTAACGGGGGGGGCCAACGTCCTGACTTTC
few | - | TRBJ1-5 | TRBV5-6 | CASSLNQGNQPQHF | TGTGCCAGCAGCTTGAATCAGGGGAATCAGCCCCAGCATTTT
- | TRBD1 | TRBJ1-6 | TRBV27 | CASQTRGTYNSPLHF | TGTGCCAGCCAGACCAGGGGGACCTATAATTCACCCCTCCACTTT
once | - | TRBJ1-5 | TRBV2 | CASSEARNSQHF | TGTGCCAGCAGTGAAGCGCGAAACTCCCAGCATTTT
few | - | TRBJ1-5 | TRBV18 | CASSRKVDSNQPQHF | TGTGCCAGCTCCAGGAAGGTAGATAGCAATCAGCCCCAGCATTTT
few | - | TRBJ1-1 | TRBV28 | CASSLLGHSGNTEAFF | TGTGCCAGCAGTTTATTGGGACACTCGGGGAACACTGAAGCTTTCTTT
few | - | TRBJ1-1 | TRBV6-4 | CASATGWGTEAFF | TGTGCCAGCGCAACAGGGTGGGGGACTGAAGCTTTCTTT
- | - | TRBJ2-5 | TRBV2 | CASSLRGVETQYF | TGTGCCAGCAGTCTCAGGGGGGTAGAGACCCAGTACTTC
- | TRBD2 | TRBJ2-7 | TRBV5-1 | CASSPGGPGGLYEQYF | TGCGCCAGCAGCCCTGGCGGTCCGGGGGGTTTGTACGAGCAGTACTTC
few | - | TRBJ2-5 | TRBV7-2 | CASSWILGSKQETQYF | TGTGCCAGCAGCTGGATACTAGGGAGTAAGCAAGAGACCCAGTACTTC
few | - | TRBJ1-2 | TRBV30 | CAWSPLGGYTF | TGTGCCTGGAGTCCCCTCGGTGGCTACACCTTC
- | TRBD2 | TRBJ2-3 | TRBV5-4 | CASSSRLAGSGTDTQYF | TGTGCCAGCAGCTCTCGACTAGCGGGGTCGGGCACAGATACGCAGTATTTT
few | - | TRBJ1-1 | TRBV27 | CASSPGTLKNTEAFF | TGTGCCAGCAGTCCCGGGACATTGAAGAACACTGAAGCTTTCTTT
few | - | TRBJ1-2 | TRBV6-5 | CASSPQGNYGYTF | TGTGCCAGCAGCCCCCAGGGAAACTATGGCTACACCTTC
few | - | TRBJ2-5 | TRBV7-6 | CASSPRGGPETQYF | TGTGCCAGCAGCCCACGGGGTGGCCCAGAGACCCAGTACTTC
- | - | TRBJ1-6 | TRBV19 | CASRGPSRSPLHF | TGTGCCAGTAGGGGCCCAAGTAGGTCACCCCTCCACTTT
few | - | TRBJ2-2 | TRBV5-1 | CASSLWQGNTGELFF | TGCGCCAGCAGCTTGTGGCAGGGTAACACCGGGGAGCTGTTTTTT
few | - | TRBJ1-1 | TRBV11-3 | CASSSGGGINTEAFF | TGTGCCAGCAGCTCCGGCGGGGGTATCAACACTGAAGCTTTCTTT
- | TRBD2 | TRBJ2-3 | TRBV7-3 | CASSSSGGWADTQYF | TGTGCCAGCAGCTCGAGCGGGGGGTGGGCAGATACGCAGTATTTT
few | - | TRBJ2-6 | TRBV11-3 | CASSPPPTGWSGANVLTF | TGTGCCAGCAGCCCGCCCCCAACCGGTTGGTCTGGGGCCAACGTCCTGACTTTC
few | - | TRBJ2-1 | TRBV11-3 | CASSPLVGSRPEEQFF | TGTGCCAGCAGTCCTTTGGTAGGTTCCCGACCGGAGGAGCAGTTCTTC
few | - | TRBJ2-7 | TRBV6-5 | CASRPSGDYEQYF | TGTGCCAGCAGACCCTCGGGGGACTACGAGCAGTACTTC
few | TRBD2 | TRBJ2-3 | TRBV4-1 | CASKAGEGTDTQYF | TGCGCCAGCAAGGCTGGGGAGGGGACAGATACGCAGTATTTT
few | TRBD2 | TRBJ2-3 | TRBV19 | CASVGRGGATDTQYF | TGTGCCAGTGTCGGGAGGGGGGGAGCCACAGATACGCAGTATTTT
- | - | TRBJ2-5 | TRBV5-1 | CASSRAGETQYF | TGCGCCAGCAGCCGGGCGGGCGAGACCCAGTACTTC
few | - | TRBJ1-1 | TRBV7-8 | CASSPRRGKDTEAFF | TGTGCCAGCAGCCCCCGACGGGGAAAGGACACTGAAGCTTTCTTT
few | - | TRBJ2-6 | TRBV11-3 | CASSGGRSGGANVLTF | TGTGCCAGCAGCGGGGGCCGCTCGGGAGGGGCCAACGTCCTGACTTTC
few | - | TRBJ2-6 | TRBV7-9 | CASRSTAFSGANVLTF | TGTGCCAGCAGGTCGACAGCCTTCTCTGGGGCCAACGTCCTGACTTTC
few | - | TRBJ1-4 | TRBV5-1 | CASSLDGVNEKLFF | TGCGCCAGCAGCTTGGACGGGGTTAATGAAAAACTGTTTTTT
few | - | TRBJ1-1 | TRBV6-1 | CASRRTHGNTEAFF | TGTGCCAGCAGGAGAACTCACGGGAACACTGAAGCTTTCTTT
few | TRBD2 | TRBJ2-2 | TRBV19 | CASSIGTSGGNTGELFF | TGTGCCAGTAGTATCGGTACTAGCGGGGGGAACACCGGGGAGCTGTTTTTT
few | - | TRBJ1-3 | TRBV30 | CAWSNWTGGNTIYF | TGTGCCTGGAGTAACTGGACGGGAGGAAACACCATATATTTT
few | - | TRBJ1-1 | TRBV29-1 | CSVEDREDTEAFF | TGCAGCGTTGAAGACAGGGAAGACACTGAAGCTTTCTTT
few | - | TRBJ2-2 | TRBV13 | CASSWGRQANTGELFF | TGTGCCAGCAGCTGGGGGCGACAGGCGAACACCGGGGAGCTGTTTTTT
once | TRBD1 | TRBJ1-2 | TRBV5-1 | CASSLGGTGDYGYTF | TGCGCCAGCAGCTTGGGCGGGACAGGGGACTATGGCTACACCTTC
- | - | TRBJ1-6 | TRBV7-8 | CASSLEGYNSPLHF | TGTGCCAGCAGCTTAGAGGGGTATAATTCACCCCTCCACTTT
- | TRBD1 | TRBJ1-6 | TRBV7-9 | CASSRGTVNSPLHF | TGTGCCAGCAGCCGCGGGACAGTAAATTCACCCCTCCACTTT
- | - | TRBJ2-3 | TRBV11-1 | CASSLAVSTDTQYF | TGTGCCAGCAGCTTAGCCGTCTCCACAGATACGCAGTATTTT
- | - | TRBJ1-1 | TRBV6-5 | CASSYSRGSGTEAFF | TGTGCCAGCAGTTACTCGAGGGGGAGCGGCACTGAAGCTTTCTTT
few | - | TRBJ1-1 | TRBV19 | CASRTGRWAFF | TGTGCCAGTCGAACAGGCCGGTGGGCTTTCTTT
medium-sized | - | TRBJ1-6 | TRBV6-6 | CASSYGPGVNHF | TGTGCCAGCAGTTACGGGCCAGGGGTTAACCACTTT
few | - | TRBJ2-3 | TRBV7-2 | CASSLQGWDTQYF | TGTGCCAGCAGCTTACAGGGTTGGGATACGCAGTATTTT
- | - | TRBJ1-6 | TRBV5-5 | CASSLESRGSPLHF | TGTGCCAGCAGCTTGGAAAGTAGGGGTTCACCCCTCCACTTT
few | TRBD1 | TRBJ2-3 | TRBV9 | CASSLTGQVETDTQYF | TGTGCCAGCAGCCTCACGGGACAGGTGGAGACAGATACGCAGTATTTT
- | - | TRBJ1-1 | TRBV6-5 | CASRPQGKNTEAFF | TGTGCCAGCAGACCCCAGGGGAAGAACACTGAAGCTTTCTTT
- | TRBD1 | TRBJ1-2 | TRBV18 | CASSPLRTGGDVYGYTF | TGTGCCAGCTCACCATTGCGGACAGGGGGCGATGTCTATGGCTACACCTTC